A few counts support the clone carrying this T cell receptor beta chain. The junction had 14 bases not matched to a gene; V was cut back by 1 base and J by 3 bases. This CDR3 region has 20 residues. Germline loops: CDR1 SGHTA, CDR2 FQGTGA. This specimen belongs to a study of T-cell reconstitution after alpha-beta-depleted transplantation in children. The authors prepared the TCRbeta library with unique molecular identifiers. Using its own MiXCR run on the PCR reads, TCRdb lists one record per CDR3 protein. The sample lists about 1,000,000 distinct CDR3 sequences, roughly 29% occurring once. Sequencing used PBMCs, mostly from graft donor cells, obtained 360 days after TCRalphabeta/CD19-depleted stem cell transplant. The TCR sequence derives from a boy in the first two years of life who had a stem cell transplant for SCID, so the T cells may come from the graft donor. The chain is built from TRBV7-3 and TRBJ2-1; TRBD2 matches 11 bases. The CDR3 nucleotides are TGTGCCAGCAGCTTAAGGCCCTTAGCGGGGGGGCCAAAGGGCTACAATGAGCAGTTCTTC. Amino acid sequence: CASSLRPLAGGPKGYNEQFF.